Shown below are 13 T cell receptor beta chains from a single sample sequenced in a study of blood T cell repertoires in COVID-19. Method: immunoSEQ multiplex PCR; TCRdb's copy keeps in-frame clones and lacks some. This repertoire shows about 300,000 clones, around four fifths found once; its top ten account for 8% to 10%. The material sequenced was peripheral blood. The origin of the receptors is a woman between 45 and 65 years old who had recovered from COVID-19.

This rearrangement joins TRBV3-1 (or the pseudogene TRBV3-2) to TRBJ2-1, with 8 nucleotides matching TRBD2. J gave up 9 bases and V 7 bases, and 14 bases lay outside the gene matches. The CDR3 extends over 15 amino acids. Germline CDR1 reads LGHDT; CDR2 reads YNNKEL (reference sequence). The CDR3 DNA is TGTGCCAGCACCCCACGGGGCGGGAGGCAATCTGAGCAGTTCTTC. Its protein is CASTPRGGRQSEQFF.

V usage is TRBV19 and J usage is TRBJ2-7, with 8 bases that match TRBD1. The length of the CDR3 is 12 residues. Per the germline V gene, CDR1 is LNHDA and CDR2 is SQIVND (reference sequence). After removal of 6 bases from V and 8 bases from J, the junction contained 6 bases not matched to a gene. Here the CDR3 reads CASSAGQGKQYF. The CDR3, as DNA: TGTGCCAGTAGCGCAGGACAGGGCAAGCAGTACTTC.

The chain joins TRBV5-1 to TRBJ2-7; D perhaps matches TRBD2 (5 bases). The germline V gene has CDR1 SGHRS and CDR2 YFSETQ. The V gene lost 4 bases and the J gene lost 1 base, with 15 bases spanning the gap. There are 15 residues in the CDR3. For the CDR3, the DNA is TGCGCCAGCAGCCCCGGCGGGTCTATATCCTACGAGCAGTACTTC. Protein sequence: CASSPGGSISYEQYF. Combining the CDR3 with reference TRBV5-1 and TRBJ2-7 gives the whole variable domain KAGVTQTPRYLIKTRGQQVTLSCSPISGHRSVSWYQQTPGQGLQFLFEYFSETQRNKGNFPGRFSGRQFSNSRSEMNVSTLELGDSALYLCASSPGGSISYEQYFGPGTRLTVT.

The rearrangement uses TRBV28 and TRBJ1-2; D gene ambiguous. Trimming took 7 bases from V and 8 from J, leaving 14 bases between them. Germline lookup yields CDR1 MDHEN and CDR2 SYDVKM. The CDR3 sequence is 12 residues long. The CDR3 nucleotides read TGTGCCAGCATCTCCGGCGGGGTCGGCTACACCTTC. This sequence encodes CASISGGVGYTF.

In DNA, the CDR3 is TGTGCCAGCAGCACGGCAACTAGGGTTGTGGGTGAAAAACTGTTTTTT. Translation gives CASSTATRVVGEKLFF. V gene TRBV9 combines with J gene TRBJ1-4, with unresolved D. The germline V gene has CDR1 SGDLS and CDR2 YYNGEE. This CDR3 is built from 16 residues. Trimming removed 4 bases from V and 7 bases from J, with 20 bases in between.

This chain connects TRBV5-6 to TRBJ2-1; D might be TRBD2 (5 bases). Germline V lookup: CDR1 SGHDT, CDR2 YYEEEE. Trimming removed 3 bases at V and 3 bases at J, with 7 bases between. CDR3 size: 13 residues. CDR3: CASSSSLYNEQFF. CDR3 DNA sequence: TGTGCCAGCAGCTCTAGCCTCTACAATGAGCAGTTCTTC.

The rearrangement joins TRBV25-1 to TRBJ1-2, with D uncertain. This CDR3 spans 14 amino acids. V shed 4 bases and J shed 5 bases, with 14 bases lying between them. Germline V CDR1 and CDR2: MGHDK, SYGVNS. The CDR3 bases are TGTGCCAGCAGTGCAAACGTAGGAGTATATGGCTACACCTTC. This encodes CASSANVGVYGYTF.

CDR3 protein: CASSLSGRGNRETQYF. In nucleotides, the CDR3 is TGTGCCAGCAGCTTGAGCGGCAGGGGGAATCGTGAGACCCAGTACTTC. J is TRBJ2-5 and V is TRBV7-3, with 7 bases identical to TRBD1. The CDR3 runs 16 residues. V trimming: 3 bases; J trimming: 5 bases; junction bases outside the gene matches: 12. CDR1 SGHTA and CDR2 FQGTGA come from the germline V gene.

This clone has only one observation. CDR3 protein: CASRIGQDGEKLFF. Written as DNA, the CDR3 is TGCGCCAGCAGAATAGGACAGGATGGTGAAAAACTGTTTTTT. This chain links TRBV5-1 with TRBJ1-4; 7 bases agree with TRBD1. From germline, CDR1 is SGHRS and CDR2 YFSETQ. The CDR3 is 14 residues long. Losses at the gene ends were 5 bases for V and 7 bases for J; bases not matched to a gene: 8.

The sample holds a few counts of this clone. Other DNA sequences in this specimen translate into the identical CDR3. This chain joins TRBV7-2 and TRBJ1-1; the match to TRBD1 covers 9 bases. V lost 5 bases to trimming and J lost 5 bases; unmatched junction nucleotides: 3. CDR3 size: 13 residues. Germline V gives CDR1 SGHTA, CDR2 FQGNSA. CDR3 coding DNA: TGTGCCAGCAGCCGACAGGGGGATACTGAAGCTTTCTTT. It encodes CASSRQGDTEAFF.

This sequence joins TRBV11-1 and TRBJ2-7, with 7 bases that match TRBD2. The J segment lost 2 bases and the V segment lost 5 bases, leaving 6 bases of the junction unmatched. The CDR3 extends over 14 amino acids. The germline CDR1 and CDR2 sequences are SGHAT and FQDESV (reference sequence). In DNA, the CDR3 is TGTGCCAGCAGCCTGAGCCGGGAGGCCTACGAGCAGTACTTC. Its translation: CASSLSREAYEQYF.

The V gene is TRBV4-1, the J gene TRBJ1-2, with D possibly matching TRBD1 (6 bases). This CDR3 has 14 residues. Germline lookup yields CDR1 MGHRA and CDR2 YSYEKL. Deletions cut 6 bases from V and 1 base from J, with 12 bases between. CDR3 DNA: TGCGCCAGCAGTACTTACAGGGATAACTATGGCTACACCTTC. Translating gives CASSTYRDNYGYTF.

The chain employs TRBV4-1 and TRBJ2-1; TRBD2 aligns across 12 bases. The V gene end was trimmed by 6 bases and the J gene end by 4 bases; junction bases not matched to a gene: 7. In germline, CDR1 is MGHRA, CDR2 YSYEKL. This CDR3 spans 16 amino acids. The CDR3 region is CASRPTGTSGYNEQFF. In DNA form, the CDR3 reads TGCGCCAGCAGGCCGACCGGGACTAGCGGGTACAATGAGCAGTTCTTC.